These 13 T cell receptor beta chains share one sample of origin, sequenced in a study of blood T cell repertoires in COVID-19. Some clones are missing from TCRdb's copy, which holds only in-frame ones; the method was immunoSEQ multiplex PCR. Among more than 200,000 clones listed, about 88% were seen once. The source material was PBMCs or T cells enriched from blood (not recorded which). The receptor source for this set is a woman aged 45 to 65 who had recovered from COVID-19.

The chain combines TRBV6-5 with TRBJ2-1, with 11 bases matching TRBD2. Trimming took 5 bases from V and 7 from J; bases not matched to a gene: 7. The germline V gene has CDR1 MNHEY and CDR2 SVGAGI. The CDR3 runs to 15 residues. The CDR3 is CASSTGTSGTNEQFF. DNA of the CDR3: TGTGCCAGCAGTACCGGGACTAGCGGAACGAATGAGCAGTTCTTC.

The CDR3, as DNA: TGTGCCAGCAGCGCTGGGGAGGACTATGGCTACACCTTC. It specifies CASSAGEDYGYTF. The rearrangement joins TRBV9 to TRBJ1-2; no clear D gene. Germline lookup yields CDR1 SGDLS and CDR2 YYNGEE. The V and J ends lost 3 bases and 3 bases respectively, with 9 bases between them. This CDR3 spans 13 amino acids. The full variable domain, rest sourced from reference TRBV9 and TRBJ1-2, is DSGVTQTPKHLITATGQRVTLRCSPRSGDLSVYWYQQSLDQGLQFLIQYYNGEERAKGNILERFSAQQFPDLHSELNLSSLELGDSALYFCASSAGEDYGYTFGSGTRLTVV.

The rearrangement links TRBV7-2 to TRBJ2-7, with TRBD1 matching 9 bases. Germline CDR1 and CDR2: SGHTA and FQGNSA. This CDR3 region has 15 residues. Trimming cost V 6 bases and J 3 bases; bases outside gene matches: 9. CDR3 DNA sequence: TGTGCCAGCAGTCCTTCGGGACAGGGAAGCTACGAGCAGTACTTC. It translates to CASSPSGQGSYEQYF.

The chain is built from TRBV6-6 and TRBJ2-7, with 8 bases fitting TRBD2. The germline V gene encodes CDR1 MNHNY and CDR2 SVGAGI (reference sequence). V was clipped by 7 bases and J by 5 bases; unmatched bases: 10. The length of the CDR3 is 14 residues. The CDR3 here is CASINSGGNNEQYF. DNA for the CDR3: TGTGCCAGCATCAACTCGGGGGGGAATAACGAGCAGTACTTC.

CDR3 nucleotides: TGTGCCAGTAGTATAGATCTAGCAGTCCAAGAGACCCAGTACTTC. Amino acids: CASSIDLAVQETQYF. The rearrangement uses TRBV19 and TRBJ2-5; D possibly corresponds to TRBD2 (5 bases). The V end lost 0 bases, the J end lost 1 base, and 9 bases lay between the germline ends. Germline V gene data show CDR1 as LNHDA and CDR2 as SQIVND (reference sequence). The CDR3 has 15 residues.

The genes are TRBV4-1 and TRBJ1-5; D might be TRBD1 (5 bases). Germline CDR1 MGHRA, CDR2 YSYEKL. V lost 3 bases and J lost 3, with 12 bases in between. The CDR3 consists of 15 residues. CDR3 sequence (DNA): TGCGCCAGCAGCCATCTCTGGGGGGACAATCAGCCCCAGCATTTT. Its translation is CASSHLWGDNQPQHF.

The V and J genes are TRBV5-1 and TRBJ1-3; D unclear. CDR1 is SGHRS and CDR2 is YFSETQ in the germline V gene. This CDR3 spans 15 amino acids. Between the trimmed V and J ends, which lost 2 bases and 0 bases, there was a span of 9 bases. The CDR3: CASSFFANSGNTIYF. CDR3 nucleotides: TGCGCCAGCAGCTTTTTTGCTAACTCTGGAAACACCATATATTTT.

The chain uses TRBV2 and TRBJ2-1; 9 bases are shared with TRBD1. J lost 6 bases, V lost 7 bases, and 7 bases had no gene match. Germline V gene data show CDR1 as SNHLY and CDR2 as FYNNEI. The CDR3 has 14 amino acids. The CDR3 sequence is CASKGQGAANEQFF. DNA of the CDR3: TGTGCCAGCAAGGGACAGGGAGCGGCCAATGAGCAGTTCTTC.

This chain connects TRBV19 to TRBJ1-3; no firm D call. Trimming stripped 7 bases from V and 0 bases from J, with 10 bases between. Germline V CDR1 and CDR2: LNHDA, SQIVND (reference sequence). There are 14 residues in the CDR3. The CDR3, as DNA: TGTGCCAGTAAAAGGGAGAACTCTGGAAACACCATATATTTT. This gives the protein CASKRENSGNTIYF.

The chain has TRBV7-9 and TRBJ2-2; the match to TRBD1 covers 9 bases. The CDR3 has 15 amino acids. Germline V gives CDR1 SEHNR, CDR2 FQNEAQ (reference sequence). The V segment lost 5 bases and the J segment 3 bases; nucleotides outside the gene matches: 4. The CDR3 DNA reads as TGTGCCAGCAGCGGCCGGACAGGGGACACCGGGGAGCTGTTTTTT. It codes for CASSGRTGDTGELFF.

The rearrangement uses TRBV7-9 and TRBJ1-1; 7 nucleotides match TRBD1. J was trimmed by 3 bases and V by 7 bases; bases with no gene match: 5. This CDR3 has 13 amino acids. Germline values: CDR1 SEHNR, CDR2 FQNEAQ (reference sequence). CDR3 nucleotide sequence: TGTGCCAGCACCGACAGGGTCGACACTGAAGCTTTCTTT. Encoded protein: CASTDRVDTEAFF.

V usage is TRBV18 and J usage is TRBJ2-1; tentative D call: TRBD2 (5 bases). The V end lost 6 bases, the J end lost 0 bases, and 6 bases lay between the germline ends. Germline-derived CDR1 and CDR2 are KGHSH and LQKENI. This CDR3 contains 13 residues. CDR3 loop: CASSAGSYNEQFF. CDR3 coding DNA: TGTGCCAGCTCCGCGGGCTCCTACAATGAGCAGTTCTTC.

The V call is TRBV7-2, the J call TRBJ2-3; D unresolved. The CDR3 loop spans 14 amino acids. Trimming pared 5 bases from V and 2 bases from J, leaving 11 bases between. The germline gives CDR1 SGHTA, CDR2 FQGNSA. As DNA, the CDR3 is TGTGCCAGCAGCCCAGCCGCGGTCACAGATACGCAGTATTTT. Its translation is CASSPAAVTDTQYF.